This TCR beta chain stems from a study of blood T cells in healthy people across ages. General study findings and limits: Diversity of TCR beta per million T cells declined in a roughly linear way with age.

As concerns this clonotype: Its target is not known.

The length of the CDR3 is 17 residues. CDR1 and CDR2 (germline): LGHDT, YNNKEL (reference sequence). The V segment lost 0 bases and the J segment 3 bases; nucleotides outside the gene matches: 8. The authors ran a second PCR of about 7 to 12 cycles using a sample-barcoded 5' primer and a J-beta primer mix. TCRdb reanalysed the 5' RACE reads using MiXCR and keeps one entry per CDR3 protein. The data show 650,000 to 800,000 distinct CDR3 sequences, 52% seen once. This clonotype was sampled from a woman aged 80 or over in good health. Sample: blood. The V call is TRBV3-1, the J call TRBJ2-5; 9 nucleotides line up with TRBD2. The CDR3 sequence is CASSQEGAGGLKETQYF. DNA of the CDR3: TGTGCCAGCAGCCAAGAGGGGGCGGGGGGGCTTAAAGAGACCCAGTACTTC.